Each of the 21 T cell receptor beta chains below was sequenced from the same sample in a study of human thymus T cells. The study used thymus tissue resected during corrective heart surgery. The repertoire was sequenced with immunoSEQ multiplex PCR; TCRdb's copy has only in-frame clones and lacks some. The top ten clones hold roughly 0.03% of a sample with about 78,000 clones, 90% to 97% of them seen once. The sequenced material came from thymus tissue. The receptors derive from a boy less than two years old with a congenital heart defect but otherwise immunologically healthy.

The V gene is TRBV11-2, the J gene TRBJ2-7; TRBD2 matches at 7 bases. V trimming: 5 bases; J trimming: 6 bases; junction bases outside the gene matches: 10. Germline V CDR1 and CDR2: SGHAT, FQNNGV. This CDR3 comprises 14 residues. CDR3 region: CASSDRGSKGEQYF. The CDR3, as DNA: TGTGCCAGCAGCGACCGCGGGAGTAAAGGCGAGCAGTACTTC.

The rearrangement links TRBV4-1 to TRBJ2-5; 10 bases fit TRBD2. This CDR3 comprises 20 residues. Germline trimming cut 2 bases from V and 7 bases from J; bases unmatched to any gene: 22. Germline lookup yields CDR1 MGHRA and CDR2 YSYEKL. The CDR3 loop is CASSQPPLPSGSPAERTQYF. CDR3 coding DNA: TGCGCCAGCAGCCAACCTCCCCTGCCTAGCGGGAGTCCGGCCGAGAGGACCCAGTACTTC.

The chain joins TRBV4-1 to TRBJ1-5; tentative D call: TRBD1 (5 bases). CDR1 MGHRA and CDR2 YSYEKL come from the germline V gene. The germline V and J ends were trimmed by 4 bases and 5 bases, with 15 bases remaining between them. The CDR3 runs to 15 residues. The CDR3 coding sequence is TGCGCCAGCAGCCCAAAAGGGACCCGGGATCAGCCCCAGCATTTT. Amino acids: CASSPKGTRDQPQHF.

The V and J genes are TRBV5-4 and TRBJ2-7; 8 bases line up with TRBD1. CDR1 and CDR2 from the germline V gene are SGHNT and YYREEE (reference sequence). CDR3 length: 14 amino acids. The V gene end was trimmed by 3 bases and the J gene end by 4 bases; junction bases not matched to a gene: 6. CDR3: CASSSFTGGYEQYF. The CDR3 DNA reads TGTGCCAGCAGCTCGTTCACAGGGGGGTACGAGCAGTACTTC. Complete variable domain (other parts from reference TRBV5-4 and TRBJ2-7): ETGVTQSPTHLIKTRGQQVTLRCSSQSGHNTVSWYQQALGQGPQFIFQYYREEENGRGNFPPRFSGLQFPNYSSELNVNALELDDSALYLCASSSFTGGYEQYFGPGTRLTVT.

The gene calls are TRBV27 and TRBJ2-1; 7 bases map to TRBD1. Per germline, CDR1 MNHEY and CDR2 SMNVEV (reference sequence). V trimming: 3 bases; J trimming: 8 bases; junction bases outside the gene matches: 7. The CDR3 runs 14 residues. The CDR3 loop is CASSFRGQVDEQFF. CDR3 bases: TGTGCCAGCAGTTTTAGGGGGCAAGTCGATGAGCAGTTCTTC.

The chain uses TRBV7-9 and TRBJ2-2, with no clear D. V was pared by 5 bases and J by 3 bases, with 10 bases between. This CDR3 spans 14 amino acids. Germline V gives CDR1 SEHNR, CDR2 FQNEAQ (reference sequence). The CDR3 DNA is TGTGCCAGCAGCACTCCCGGCGACACCGGGGAGCTGTTTTTT. Translating gives CASSTPGDTGELFF.

V and J are TRBV10-1 and TRBJ2-3; 10 bases line up with TRBD2. From germline, CDR1 is WNHNN and CDR2 SYGVQD (reference sequence). Unmatched junction bases numbered 14, after V lost 8 bases and J lost 6 bases. The CDR3 totals 16 residues. DNA of the CDR3: TGCGCCAGCCAGGGGATAGCGGGGGGCGGTCGGGATACGCAGTATTTT. Its protein is CASQGIAGGGRDTQYF.

This chain links TRBV6-1 with TRBJ2-2; maybe TRBD1 (6 bases). This CDR3 contains 13 residues. In germline, CDR1 is MNHNS, CDR2 SASEGT. Trimming took off 6 bases at V and 6 bases at J, with 11 bases between the two ends. DNA for the CDR3: TGTGCCAGCAGAACCAGGGGACCCGGGGAGCTGTTTTTT. This sequence encodes CASRTRGPGELFF.

The chain couples TRBV7-2 to TRBJ2-2; D is ambiguous. Per germline, CDR1 SGHTA and CDR2 FQGNSA. The CDR3 totals 17 residues. V was cut by 1 base and J by 0 bases, with 12 bases left in between. The CDR3 is CASSLGRPMSNTGELFF. The CDR3 region has the DNA TGTGCCAGCAGCTTAGGTCGCCCGATGTCGAACACCGGGGAGCTGTTTTTT.

This chain uses TRBV7-8 with TRBJ1-5; D unclear. The CDR3 is 15 amino acids. From germline, CDR1 is SGHVS and CDR2 FQNEAQ. Between the trimmed V and J ends, which lost 5 bases and 6 bases, there was a span of 17 bases. CDR3 residues: CASSPWGMDRQPQHF. The CDR3 DNA follows: TGTGCCAGCAGCCCGTGGGGTATGGACCGTCAGCCCCAGCATTTT.

The chain couples TRBV12-5 to TRBJ1-6; no clear D. Trimming shortened V by 5 bases and J by 5 bases, and 13 bases separated the two germline ends. CDR1 is LGHNT, CDR2 FRNRAP, per germline. The CDR3 covers 15 residues. The CDR3 protein is CASGNGPEDNSPLHF. CDR3 in DNA: TGTGCTAGTGGTAACGGACCGGAAGATAATTCACCCCTCCACTTT.

V gene TRBV11-2 combines with J gene TRBJ2-1, with D perhaps TRBD1 or TRBD2 (5 bases each). Germline CDR1 SGHAT, CDR2 FQNNGV. The V gene lost 6 bases and the J gene lost 7 bases, with 13 bases spanning the gap. CDR3 length: 13 amino acids. The CDR3 bases are TGTGCCAGCAGTCCGGGACCGATAAATGAGCAGTTCTTC. The encoded protein is CASSPGPINEQFF.

The chain recombines TRBV19 with TRBJ2-7; the match to TRBD1 covers 8 bases. Per the germline V gene, CDR1 is LNHDA and CDR2 is SQIVND (reference sequence). Trimming took 3 bases from V and 3 from J; bases not matched to a gene: 19. This CDR3 contains 19 residues. This CDR3 reads CASSISFTYSRDRIYEQYF. Written as DNA, the CDR3 is TGTGCCAGTAGTATTTCATTTACCTACTCCCGGGACAGGATCTACGAGCAGTACTTC.

The chain couples TRBV18 to TRBJ2-7; no clear D gene. The germline V gene has CDR1 KGHSH and CDR2 LQKENI. This CDR3 is 13 amino acids long. Trimming took 1 base from V and 5 from J, leaving 9 bases between them. CDR3 DNA: TGTGCCAGCTCACCACGGTGGGGTGACGAGCAGTACTTC. It yields the protein CASSPRWGDEQYF.

The count of this clone is one. The chain combines TRBV29-1 with TRBJ1-1, with D unresolved. Germline CDR1 reads SQVTM; CDR2 reads ANQGSEA. The CDR3 length is 11 residues. V dropped 5 bases and J dropped 4 bases, with 8 bases sitting between them. The DNA of the CDR3 is TGCAGCGTTATATATGGCACTGAAGCTTTCTTT. Residues: CSVIYGTEAFF.

The J gene is TRBJ2-7, the V gene TRBV9, with 13 bases that match TRBD2. Germline CDR1 reads SGDLS; CDR2 reads YYNGEE. The CDR3 is 16 residues long. Trimming at V came to 4 bases and at J to 5 bases, leaving 9 bases not matched to a gene. The CDR3 sequence: CASSLRPGLAGDEQYF. The CDR3 DNA is TGTGCCAGCAGCCTCAGACCCGGACTAGCGGGGGACGAGCAGTACTTC. The full variable domain, with the rest looked up from reference TRBV9 and TRBJ2-7, is DSGVTQTPKHLITATGQRVTLRCSPRSGDLSVYWYQQSLDQGLQFLIQYYNGEERAKGNILERFSAQQFPDLHSELNLSSLELGDSALYFCASSLRPGLAGDEQYFGPGTRLTVT.

The chain links TRBV5-6 to TRBJ1-2; D gene unclear. There are 16 residues in the CDR3. V shed 4 bases and J shed 6 bases, with 22 bases lying between them. Germline loops: CDR1 SGHDT, CDR2 YYEEEE. CDR3 coding DNA: TGTGCCAGCAGCCGACTTAGACATCCTCGAAATCATGGCTACACCTTC. Translation gives CASSRLRHPRNHGYTF.

The gene calls are TRBV18 and TRBJ2-7; TRBD2 is a possible D gene (5 bases). The CDR3 consists of 15 residues. With 2 bases removed from V and 7 bases from J, the gap between germline ends came to 18 bases. CDR1 and CDR2 (germline): KGHSH, LQKENI. CDR3 DNA: TGTGCCAGCTCACCAGGCCTAGCCGTTATAAGGGAGCAGTACTTC. It codes for CASSPGLAVIREQYF.

The J gene is TRBJ2-7, the V gene TRBV10-3; 12 nucleotides agree with TRBD2. The germline V gene encodes CDR1 ENHRY and CDR2 SYGVKD. The V and J ends lost 10 bases and 2 bases, in that order; junction bases with no gene match: 6. The CDR3 loop spans 14 amino acids. CDR3 amino acids: CATHWTSGTYEQYF. DNA of the CDR3: TGTGCCACACACTGGACTAGCGGGACCTACGAGCAGTACTTC.

The CDR3 region has the DNA TGTGCCAGCAGCGCGGACAGGGGGACGCAAGAGACCCAGTACTTC. It specifies CASSADRGTQETQYF. The chain has TRBV5-4 and TRBJ2-5; 10 positions agree with TRBD1. V shed 4 bases, J shed 2 bases, and the junction held 5 bases outside the gene matches. The CDR3 extends over 15 amino acids. Germline V gene lookup returns CDR1 SGHNT and CDR2 YYREEE (reference sequence).

This clone appeared a single time. The CDR3 region has the DNA TGTGCCTGGAGGGGAGACTATAATTCACCCCTCCACTTT. The encoded protein is CAWRGDYNSPLHF. V usage is TRBV30 and J usage is TRBJ1-6; D not resolved. Germline loops: CDR1 GTSNPN, CDR2 SVGIG (reference sequence). This CDR3 is 13 amino acids long. Trimming shortened V by 3 bases and J by 3 bases, and 6 bases separated the two germline ends.